This TCR beta chain was obtained from a study of blood T cell repertoires in COVID-19. Study background: COVID-19 samples collected from the United States, Italy and Spain covered acute and convalescent phases. PBMCs, B-cell-depleted T cells, or T cells were the source of the cDNA or gDNA that made up the material.

In this sample, this clone turned up once. Assay: immunoSEQ multiplex PCR; the TCRdb copy retains only in-frame clones and omits some. The repertoire holds around 320,000 clones, with approximately 89% as singletons. This CDR3 spans 13 amino acids. V was cut by 5 bases and J by 3 bases, with 8 bases left in between. CDR1 is SEHNR and CDR2 is FQNEAQ in the germline V gene (reference sequence). The source material was peripheral blood. The source is a woman aged 30 to 39 who had recovered from COVID-19. The chain is built from TRBV7-9 and TRBJ1-3, with TRBD1 as a possible D gene (5 bases). CDR3 sequence reads: CASSQQGGNTIYF. The CDR3 DNA is TGTGCCAGCAGCCAGCAGGGTGGAAACACCATATATTTT.